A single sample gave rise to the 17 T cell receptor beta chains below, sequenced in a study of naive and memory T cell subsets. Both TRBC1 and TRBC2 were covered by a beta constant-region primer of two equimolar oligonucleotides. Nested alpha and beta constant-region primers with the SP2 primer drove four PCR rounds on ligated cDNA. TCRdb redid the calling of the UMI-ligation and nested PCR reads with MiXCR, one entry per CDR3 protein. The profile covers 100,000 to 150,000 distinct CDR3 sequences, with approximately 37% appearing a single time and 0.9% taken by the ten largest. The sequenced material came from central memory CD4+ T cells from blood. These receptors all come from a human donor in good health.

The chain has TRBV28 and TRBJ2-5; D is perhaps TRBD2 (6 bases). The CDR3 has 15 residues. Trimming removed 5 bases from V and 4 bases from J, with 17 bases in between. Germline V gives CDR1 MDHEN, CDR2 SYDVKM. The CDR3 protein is CASSGGSHGGETQYF. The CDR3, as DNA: TGTGCCAGCAGTGGAGGGTCTCATGGGGGAGAGACCCAGTACTTC.

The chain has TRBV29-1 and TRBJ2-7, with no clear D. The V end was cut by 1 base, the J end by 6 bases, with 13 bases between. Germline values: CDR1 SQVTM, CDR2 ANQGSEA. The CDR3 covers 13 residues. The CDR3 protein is CSVEGKGSGEQYF. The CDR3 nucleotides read TGCAGCGTTGAAGGAAAAGGATCGGGCGAGCAGTACTTC.

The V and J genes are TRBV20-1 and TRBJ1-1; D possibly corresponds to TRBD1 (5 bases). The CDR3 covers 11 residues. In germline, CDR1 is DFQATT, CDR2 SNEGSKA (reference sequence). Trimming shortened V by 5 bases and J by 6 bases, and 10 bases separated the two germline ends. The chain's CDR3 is CSAPWGSEAFF. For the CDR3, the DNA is TGCAGTGCTCCCTGGGGCTCTGAAGCTTTCTTT.

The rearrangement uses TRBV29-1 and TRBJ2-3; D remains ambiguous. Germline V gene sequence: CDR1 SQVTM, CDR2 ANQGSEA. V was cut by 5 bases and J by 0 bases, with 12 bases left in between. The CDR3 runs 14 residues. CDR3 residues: CSVPFPGSTDTQYF. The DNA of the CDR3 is TGCAGCGTTCCTTTCCCCGGGAGCACAGATACGCAGTATTTT.

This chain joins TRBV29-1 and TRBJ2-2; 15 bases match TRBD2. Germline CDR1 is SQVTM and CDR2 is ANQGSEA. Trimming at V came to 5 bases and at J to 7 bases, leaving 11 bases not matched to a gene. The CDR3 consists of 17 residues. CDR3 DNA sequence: TGCAGCGTTACCGGGACTAGCGGGAGGAAGCTGGGCGGGGAGCTGTTTTTT. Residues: CSVTGTSGRKLGGELFF.

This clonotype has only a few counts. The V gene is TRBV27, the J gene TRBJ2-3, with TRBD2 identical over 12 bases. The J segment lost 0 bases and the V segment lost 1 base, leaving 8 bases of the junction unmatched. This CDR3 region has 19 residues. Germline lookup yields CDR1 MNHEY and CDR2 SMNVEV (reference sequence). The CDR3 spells CASSLFGLAGRGSTDTQYF. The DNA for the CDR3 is TGTGCCAGCAGTTTATTCGGACTAGCGGGGAGAGGGAGCACAGATACGCAGTATTTT.

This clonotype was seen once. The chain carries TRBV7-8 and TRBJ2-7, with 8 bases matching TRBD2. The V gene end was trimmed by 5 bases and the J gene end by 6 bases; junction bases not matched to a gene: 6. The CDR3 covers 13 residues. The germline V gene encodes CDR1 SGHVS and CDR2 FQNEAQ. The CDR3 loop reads CASSRSGRREQYF. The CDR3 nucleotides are TGTGCCAGCAGCCGGAGCGGGAGACGCGAGCAGTACTTC. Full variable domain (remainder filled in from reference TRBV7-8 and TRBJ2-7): GAGVSQSPRYKVAKRGQDVALRCDPISGHVSLFWYQQALGQGPEFLTYFQNEAQLDKSGLPSDRFFAERPEGSVSTLKIQRTQQEDSAVYLCASSRSGRREQYFGPGTRLTVT.

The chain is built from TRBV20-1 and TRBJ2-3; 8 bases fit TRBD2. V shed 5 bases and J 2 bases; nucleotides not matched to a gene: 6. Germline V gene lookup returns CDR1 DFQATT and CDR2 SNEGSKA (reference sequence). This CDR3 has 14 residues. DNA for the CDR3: TGCAGTGCTCCAACTAGCGGCTACACAGATACGCAGTATTTT. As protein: CSAPTSGYTDTQYF.

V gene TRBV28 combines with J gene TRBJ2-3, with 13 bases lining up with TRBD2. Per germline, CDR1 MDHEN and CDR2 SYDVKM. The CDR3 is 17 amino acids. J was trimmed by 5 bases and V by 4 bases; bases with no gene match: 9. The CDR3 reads CASSSTRTSGSQDTQYF. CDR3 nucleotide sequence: TGTGCCAGCAGTTCGACGCGGACTAGCGGGAGCCAAGATACGCAGTATTTT.

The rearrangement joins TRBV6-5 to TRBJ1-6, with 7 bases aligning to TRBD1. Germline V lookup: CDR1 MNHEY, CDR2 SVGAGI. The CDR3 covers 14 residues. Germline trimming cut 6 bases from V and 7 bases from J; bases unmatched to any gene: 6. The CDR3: CASSRRGENSPLHF. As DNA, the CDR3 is TGTGCCAGCAGCCGCAGGGGGGAAAATTCACCCCTCCACTTT.

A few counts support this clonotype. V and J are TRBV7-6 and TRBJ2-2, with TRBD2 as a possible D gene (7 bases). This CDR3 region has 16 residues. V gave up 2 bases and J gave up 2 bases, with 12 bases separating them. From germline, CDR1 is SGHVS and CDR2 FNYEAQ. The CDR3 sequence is CASSLTPGGNTGELFF. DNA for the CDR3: TGTGCCAGCAGCTTAACCCCGGGGGGCAACACCGGGGAGCTGTTTTTT.

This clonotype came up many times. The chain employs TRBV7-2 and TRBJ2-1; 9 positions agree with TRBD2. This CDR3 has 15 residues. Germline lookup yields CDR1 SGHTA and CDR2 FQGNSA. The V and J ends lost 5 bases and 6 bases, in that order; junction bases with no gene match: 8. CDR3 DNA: TGTGCCAGCAGCGACTATGGACTAGCGACCAATGAGCAGTTCTTC. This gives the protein CASSDYGLATNEQFF.

CDR3 amino acids: CASSLPGQGGEQYF. The CDR3 coding sequence is TGTGCCAGCAGTTTACCGGGACAGGGTGGCGAGCAGTACTTC. V is TRBV28 and J is TRBJ2-7; TRBD1 matches at 9 bases. CDR3 size: 14 residues. Trimming took 2 bases from V and 6 from J; bases not matched to a gene: 5. From germline, CDR1 is MDHEN and CDR2 SYDVKM.

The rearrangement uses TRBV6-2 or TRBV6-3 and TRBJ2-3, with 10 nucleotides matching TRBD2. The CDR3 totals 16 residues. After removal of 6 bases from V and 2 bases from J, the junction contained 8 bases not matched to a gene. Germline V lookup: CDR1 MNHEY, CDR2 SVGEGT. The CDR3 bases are TGTGCCAGCAGATTGAGAACTAGCGGGATCACAGATACGCAGTATTTT. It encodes CASRLRTSGITDTQYF.

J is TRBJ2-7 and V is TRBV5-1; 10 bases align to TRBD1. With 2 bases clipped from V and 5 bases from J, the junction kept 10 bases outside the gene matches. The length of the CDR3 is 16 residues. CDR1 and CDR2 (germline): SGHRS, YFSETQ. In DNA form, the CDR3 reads TGCGCCAGCAGCTTAACCGGACAGGGGGGAGCAGACGAGCAGTACTTC. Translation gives CASSLTGQGGADEQYF.

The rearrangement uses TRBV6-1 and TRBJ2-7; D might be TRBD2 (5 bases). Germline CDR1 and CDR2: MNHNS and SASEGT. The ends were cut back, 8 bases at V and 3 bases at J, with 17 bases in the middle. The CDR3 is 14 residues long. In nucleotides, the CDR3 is TGTGCCAGCGGGATAAGGGTTGGGAGCTACGAGCAGTACTTC. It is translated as CASGIRVGSYEQYF.

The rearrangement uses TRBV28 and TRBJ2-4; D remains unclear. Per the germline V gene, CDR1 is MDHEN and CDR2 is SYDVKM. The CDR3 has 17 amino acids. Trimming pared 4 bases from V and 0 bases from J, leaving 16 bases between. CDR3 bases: TGTGCCAGCAGTTCCAGGATTTCGAACCTAGCCAAAAACATTCAGTACTTC. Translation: CASSSRISNLAKNIQYF.